This TCR beta chain stems from a study of T cells after posttransplantation cyclophosphamide. Broader study findings: Later blood repertoires were often dominated by clones from the donor CD8+ memory compartment. TRB overlap between skin or GI tissue T cells and blood was limited. Recipient CMV seropositivity and CMV reactivation strongly tracked TRB clonality.

Sequencing used immunoSEQ multiplex PCR; TCRdb keeps in-frame clones, though not all of them. The repertoire consists of about 36,000 clones, none detected only once. Peripheral blood was collected from the related graft donor on the marrow donation day. This clone was seen many times. Antigen unknown. The germline V gene encodes CDR1 MNHEY and CDR2 SVGAGI. Trimming pared 1 base from V and 7 bases from J, leaving 14 bases between. The CDR3 runs to 15 residues. The sequenced sample consisted of PBMCs. The sequence came from a girl between 5 and 17 years old in good health, CMV-negative, and a related stem cell transplant donor. This chain connects TRBV6-5 to TRBJ1-5, with D maybe TRBD1 (5 bases). CDR3 bases: TGTGCCAGCAGTTACTTGGGGCGCGACGGGCAGCCCCAGCATTTT. Amino acids: CASSYLGRDGQPQHF.